One and the same sample provided the 27 T cell receptor beta chains below, sequenced in a study of T-cell memory formation after mild COVID-19. From the 5' RACE reads, TCRdb called clonotypes with MiXCR, one entry per CDR3 protein. The sample yields under 250,000 distinct CDR3 sequences, roughly 15% seen once. Sequenced input: PBMCs or a T cell subset sorted from them (not recorded which). These receptor sequences come from an adult woman who had mild COVID-19 (a few samples of this study predate the infection). Cell type and time point are not known.

V gene TRBV12-3 or TRBV12-4 combines with J gene TRBJ1-1; 7 bases align to TRBD1. CDR3 length: 16 amino acids. J lost 0 bases, V lost 6 bases, and 10 bases had no gene match. This CDR3 is CASRIIRGTLNTEAFF. CDR3 DNA sequence: TGTGCCAGCAGAATCATCAGGGGGACTCTGAACACTGAAGCTTTCTTT.

This clonotype was seen a few times. The genes are TRBV5-6 and TRBJ2-4, with 8 positions matching TRBD1. From germline, CDR1 is SGHDT and CDR2 YYEEEE. The CDR3 contains 18 residues. After removal of 0 bases from V and 0 bases from J, the junction contained 8 bases not matched to a gene. The CDR3 nucleotides are TGTGCCAGCAGCTTGGCGTCTGGACAGGGTCTAGCCAAAAACATTCAGTACTTC. Translation: CASSLASGQGLAKNIQYF.

The chain combines TRBV27 with TRBJ1-1; no clear D gene. V was clipped by 5 bases and J by 1 base, with 8 bases between them. CDR3 length: 13 residues. From germline, CDR1 is MNHEY and CDR2 SMNVEV (reference sequence). The CDR3 region is CASSMTKNTEAFF. The DNA for the CDR3 is TGTGCCAGCAGTATGACTAAGAACACTGAAGCTTTCTTT.

This clonotype came up a few times. V usage is TRBV5-1 and J usage is TRBJ2-1; D might be TRBD2 (6 bases). The germline CDR1 and CDR2 sequences are SGHRS and YFSETQ. The CDR3 totals 17 residues. V was clipped by 0 bases and J by 0 bases, with 13 bases between them. The CDR3 DNA reads TGCGCCAGCAGCTTGGGGATAGCGGCTTTCTCCTACAATGAGCAGTTCTTC. This gives the protein CASSLGIAAFSYNEQFF.

V gene TRBV3-1 combines with J gene TRBJ1-1; D gene unclear. The CDR3 spans 13 residues. Germline CDR1 is LGHDT and CDR2 is YNNKEL (reference sequence). Trimming pared 1 base from V and 2 bases from J, leaving 5 bases between. CDR3: CASSQVTNTEAFF. The CDR3 nucleotides are TGTGCCAGCAGCCAAGTTACCAACACTGAAGCTTTCTTT.

Comments on this clonotype: At one of its ends the junction is not consistent with the germline gene, which may arise from a read error. The genes are TRBV19 and TRBJ1-4; D not resolved. This CDR3 spans 14 amino acids. Germline V CDR1 and CDR2: LNHDA, SQIVND (reference sequence). DNA for the CDR3: TGTGCCAGCATGCTGTCGGCTACGAATGAAAAACTGATTTTT. As protein: CASMLSATNEKLIF.

This clonotype was seen many times. The chain is built from TRBV29-1 and TRBJ2-7; D call uncertain. This CDR3 is built from 13 residues. Trimming shortened V by 4 bases and J by 5 bases, and 15 bases separated the two germline ends. Looked up from germline, CDR1 is SQVTM and CDR2 is ANQGSEA. The CDR3 DNA reads TGCAGCGTTGTCCACGAAAGATTTAACGAGCAGTACTTC. Encoded protein: CSVVHERFNEQYF.

This clonotype was found many times. The rearrangement links TRBV3-1 to TRBJ1-1; the match to TRBD1 covers 11 bases. The ends lost 0 bases at V and 7 bases at J; junction bases unmatched: 1. The CDR3 is 14 residues long. Per the germline V gene, CDR1 is LGHDT and CDR2 is YNNKEL (reference sequence). The CDR3 here is CASSQEGQGVEAFF. Here the CDR3 DNA reads TGTGCCAGCAGCCAAGAGGGACAGGGGGTTGAAGCTTTCTTT. Supplemented by reference TRBV3-1 and TRBJ1-1, the full variable domain reads DTAVSQTPKYLVTQMGNDKSIKCEQNLGHDTMYWYKQDSKKFLKIMFSYNNKELIINETVPNRFSPKSPDKAHLNLHINSLELGDSAVYFCASSQEGQGVEAFFGQGTRLTVV.

This clonotype was observed many times. The chain couples TRBV3-1 to TRBJ2-7; 11 positions match TRBD1. Looked up from germline, CDR1 is LGHDT and CDR2 is YNNKEL (reference sequence). The ends lost 2 bases at V and 6 bases at J; junction bases unmatched: 6. This CDR3 region has 15 residues. CDR3 DNA sequence: TGTGCCAGCAGCCAACTCACCGGGACAGGGGGCGAGCAGTACTTC. This gives the protein CASSQLTGTGGEQYF.

This clonotype was picked up many times. The CDR3 DNA is TGCGCCAGCAGCCCCCGGGTGGGGCCAGAGACAACTGAGCAGTTCTTC. This sequence encodes CASSPRVGPETTEQFF. The rearrangement uses TRBV5-1 and TRBJ2-1; tentatively, D is TRBD1 (5 bases). The germline V gene encodes CDR1 SGHRS and CDR2 YFSETQ. Deletions cut 4 bases from V and 9 bases from J, with 23 bases between. The CDR3 has 16 amino acids. Based on the CDR3 plus reference TRBV5-1 and TRBJ2-1, the full variable domain is KAGVTQTPRYLIKTRGQQVTLSCSPISGHRSVSWYQQTPGQGLQFLFEYFSETQRNKGNFPGRFSGRQFSNSRSEMNVSTLELGDSALYLCASSPRVGPETTEQFFGPGTRLTVL.

The sample holds a few counts of this clonotype. CDR3 loop: CSAYREGGGYTF. The CDR3 DNA sequence: TGCAGTGCCTACAGGGAAGGAGGTGGCTACACCTTC. J is TRBJ1-2 and V is TRBV20-1, with D perhaps TRBD1 (6 bases). The CDR3 covers 12 residues. Germline values: CDR1 DFQATT, CDR2 SNEGSKA (reference sequence). Trimming shortened V by 6 bases and J by 7 bases, and 15 bases separated the two germline ends.

This clonotype was counted only a few times. This sequence joins TRBV12-3 or TRBV12-4 and TRBJ2-1, with TRBD2 as a possible D gene (6 bases). The CDR3 has 14 residues. V dropped 6 bases and J dropped 10 bases, with 19 bases sitting between them. CDR3 coding DNA: TGTGCCAGCAGCCTCCTAGGAGACGCGGGGGAGCAGTTCTTC. Translating gives CASSLLGDAGEQFF.

This clonotype was detected a few times. J is TRBJ1-2 and V is TRBV12-3 or TRBV12-4; unclear D gene. The V end was cut by 7 bases, the J end by 4 bases, with 10 bases between. The CDR3 extends over 12 amino acids. The CDR3 region has the DNA TGTGCCAGCAAACCGCTCGGCTATGGCTACACCTTC. This encodes CASKPLGYGYTF.

The V gene is TRBV24-1, the J gene TRBJ2-1, with 8 bases identical to TRBD2. CDR1 and CDR2 (germline): KGHDR, SFDVKD. The V segment lost 7 bases and the J segment 6 bases; nucleotides outside the gene matches: 7. The CDR3 has 14 residues. CDR3: CATRDVAGPNEQFF. The CDR3 nucleotides are TGTGCCACCAGAGATGTAGCGGGGCCCAATGAGCAGTTCTTC.

The gene calls are TRBV12-3 or TRBV12-4 and TRBJ1-6; 7 bases map to TRBD1. This CDR3 is 12 amino acids long. Trimming cost V 6 bases and J 10 bases; bases outside gene matches: 3. In DNA, the CDR3 is TGTGCCAGCAGCACGGACAGGTCACCCCTCCACTTT. Protein sequence: CASSTDRSPLHF.

This clonotype has just one count. The rearrangement links TRBV29-1 to TRBJ1-3, with D hard to call. The V end was cut by 4 bases, the J end by 0 bases, with 7 bases between. Germline V CDR1 and CDR2: SQVTM, ANQGSEA. The length of the CDR3 is 13 residues. The DNA of the CDR3 is TGCAGCGTTGCAGAGAACTCTGGAAACACCATATATTTT. Its protein is CSVAENSGNTIYF.

This clonotype has only a few counts. This chain uses TRBV18 with TRBJ2-3, with D possibly TRBD2 on 6 matching bases. Trimming stripped 2 bases from V and 6 bases from J, with 12 bases between. The CDR3 has 14 amino acids. The germline gives CDR1 KGHSH, CDR2 LQKENI. The CDR3 sequence is CASSPAGKGDTQYF. The DNA of the CDR3 is TGTGCCAGCTCACCAGCGGGAAAGGGGGATACGCAGTATTTT.

This clonotype has a single count. This sequence joins TRBV9 and TRBJ2-7; TRBD1 is a possible D gene (6 bases). The CDR3 is made up of 16 amino acids. The germline V gene has CDR1 SGDLS and CDR2 YYNGEE. Trimming left V 0 bases short and J 1 base short, with 14 bases between. The CDR3 DNA follows: TGTGCCAGCAGCGTAGCTCCCCAGGGGAGATCCTACGAGCAGTACTTC. Translation: CASSVAPQGRSYEQYF.

This rearrangement joins TRBV20-1 to TRBJ1-1, with D unclear. The CDR3 runs to 15 residues. Germline CDR1 and CDR2: DFQATT and SNEGSKA (reference sequence). V dropped 3 bases and J dropped 4 bases, with 18 bases sitting between them. The DNA for the CDR3 is TGCAGTGCTAGGTCGTCTTGGGGTATGGGCACTGAAGCTTTCTTT. Translated: CSARSSWGMGTEAFF.

This clonotype was counted between two and nine times. The chain recombines TRBV5-5 with TRBJ2-3, with 10 bases lining up with TRBD2. V shed 4 bases and J 1 base; nucleotides not matched to a gene: 6. Germline V gene sequence: CDR1 SGHKS, CDR2 YYEKEE (reference sequence). The CDR3 totals 16 residues. This chain's CDR3 is CASSGLAGGGTDTQYF. CDR3 sequence (DNA): TGTGCCAGCAGCGGATTAGCGGGAGGAGGCACAGATACGCAGTATTTT.

This clonotype was counted a single time. The chain combines TRBV7-2 with TRBJ2-3; 10 nucleotides line up with TRBD2. Trimming at V came to 1 base and at J to 4 bases, leaving 5 bases not matched to a gene. The CDR3 runs 16 residues. Looked up from germline, CDR1 is SGHTA and CDR2 is FQGNSA. The CDR3: CASSLDRAGGADTQYF. CDR3 sequence (DNA): TGTGCCAGCAGCTTAGACCGAGCGGGAGGGGCAGATACGCAGTATTTT.

The chain links TRBV7-3 to TRBJ2-1, with D perhaps assigned TRBD1 or TRBD2 (5 bases each). Germline V gene sequence: CDR1 SGHTA, CDR2 FQGTGA. V lost 2 bases and J 6 bases, leaving 14 bases between the germline ends. The CDR3 consists of 15 residues. CDR3 in amino acids: CASSLDKRGANEQFF. The CDR3 nucleotides are TGTGCCAGCAGCTTAGATAAGCGAGGGGCCAATGAGCAGTTCTTC.

This clonotype came up a few times. The J gene is TRBJ1-3, the V gene TRBV20-1, with a possible D match to TRBD1 (5 bases). This CDR3 region has 15 residues. Trimming removed 0 bases from V and 4 bases from J, with 13 bases in between. Per the germline V gene, CDR1 is DFQATT and CDR2 is SNEGSKA (reference sequence). CDR3 nucleotides: TGCAGTGCTAGAGAGGGGAGGGGATCCGGAAACACCATATATTTT. Translated: CSAREGRGSGNTIYF.

This clonotype appeared a few times. The rearrangement uses TRBV5-1 and TRBJ2-5, with D perhaps matching TRBD1 or TRBD2 (6 bases each). Deletions cut 4 bases from V and 3 bases from J, with 10 bases between. Germline CDR1 is SGHRS and CDR2 is YFSETQ. The CDR3 has 13 amino acids. CDR3 loop: CASSIGGKETQYF. CDR3 DNA sequence: TGCGCCAGCAGCATCGGGGGCAAAGAGACCCAGTACTTC.

In DNA form, the CDR3 reads TGTGCCAGCAGTGACCCGAGCGGGAGGGAGGCCACCGGGGAGCTGTTTTTT. This codes for CASSDPSGREATGELFF. The chain joins TRBV28 to TRBJ2-2; 10 nucleotides line up with TRBD2. The CDR3 is made up of 17 amino acids. J lost 4 bases, V lost 5 bases, and 10 bases had no gene match. Germline CDR1 and CDR2: MDHEN and SYDVKM.

This CDR3 is CASSPFRGLASPTDTQYF. The CDR3 DNA reads TGTGCCAGCAGCCCATTCCGGGGACTAGCGAGCCCCACAGATACGCAGTATTTT. The V gene is TRBV7-8, the J gene TRBJ2-3; 10 nucleotides agree with TRBD2. The CDR3 sequence is 18 residues long. Germline lookup yields CDR1 SGHVS and CDR2 FQNEAQ. V lost 5 bases and J lost 2; bases outside the gene matches: 13.

This clonotype has just a few counts. The chain links TRBV3-1 to TRBJ2-7; D tentatively reads TRBD1 or TRBD2 (6 bases each). From germline, CDR1 is LGHDT and CDR2 YNNKEL (reference sequence). This CDR3 is built from 14 residues. V was trimmed by 3 bases and J by 4 bases, leaving 13 bases between them. This CDR3 reads CASSQAGHEYEQYF. DNA of the CDR3: TGTGCCAGCAGCCAGGCGGGACACGAATACGAGCAGTACTTC.